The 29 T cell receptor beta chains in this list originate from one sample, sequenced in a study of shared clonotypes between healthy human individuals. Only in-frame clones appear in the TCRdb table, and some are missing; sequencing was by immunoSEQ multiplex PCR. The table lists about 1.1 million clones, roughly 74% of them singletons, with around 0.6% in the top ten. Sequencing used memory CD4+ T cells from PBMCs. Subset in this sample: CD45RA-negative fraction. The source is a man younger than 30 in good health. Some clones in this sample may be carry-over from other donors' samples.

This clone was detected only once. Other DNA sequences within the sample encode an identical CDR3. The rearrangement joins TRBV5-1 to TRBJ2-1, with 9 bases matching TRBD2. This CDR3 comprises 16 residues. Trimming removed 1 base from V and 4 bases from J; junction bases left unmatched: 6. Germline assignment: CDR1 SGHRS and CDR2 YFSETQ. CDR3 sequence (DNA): TGCGCCAGCAGCTTGATAGCGGGAGCTTCTTACAATGAGCAGTTCTTC. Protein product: CASSLIAGASYNEQFF.

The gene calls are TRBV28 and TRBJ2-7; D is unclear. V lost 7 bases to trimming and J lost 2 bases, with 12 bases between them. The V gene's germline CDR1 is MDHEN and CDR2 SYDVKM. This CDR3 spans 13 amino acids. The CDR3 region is CASTSDTTYEQYF. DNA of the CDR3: TGTGCCAGCACCTCTGATACAACCTACGAGCAGTACTTC.

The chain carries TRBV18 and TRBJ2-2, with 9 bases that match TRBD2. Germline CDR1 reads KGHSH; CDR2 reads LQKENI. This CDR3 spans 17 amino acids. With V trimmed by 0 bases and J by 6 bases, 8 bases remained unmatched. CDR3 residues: CASSPPSGGRASGELFF. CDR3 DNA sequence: TGTGCCAGCTCACCACCGAGTGGCGGGAGGGCCTCCGGGGAGCTGTTTTTT.

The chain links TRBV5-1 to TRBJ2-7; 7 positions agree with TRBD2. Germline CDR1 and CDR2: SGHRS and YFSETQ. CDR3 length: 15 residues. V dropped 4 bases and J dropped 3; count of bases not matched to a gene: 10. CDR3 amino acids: CASSTSSGVYYEQYF. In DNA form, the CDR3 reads TGCGCCAGCAGCACATCTAGCGGCGTGTACTACGAGCAGTACTTC.

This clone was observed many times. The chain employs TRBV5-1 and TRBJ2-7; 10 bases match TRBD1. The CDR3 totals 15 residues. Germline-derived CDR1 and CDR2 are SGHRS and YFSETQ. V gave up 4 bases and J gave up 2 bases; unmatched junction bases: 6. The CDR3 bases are TGCGCCAGCAGCCCCCCCGGGACAGGGGCCTACGAGCAGTACTTC. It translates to CASSPPGTGAYEQYF. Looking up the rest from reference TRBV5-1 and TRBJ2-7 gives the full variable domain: KAGVTQTPRYLIKTRGQQVTLSCSPISGHRSVSWYQQTPGQGLQFLFEYFSETQRNKGNFPGRFSGRQFSNSRSEMNVSTLELGDSALYLCASSPPGTGAYEQYFGPGTRLTVT.

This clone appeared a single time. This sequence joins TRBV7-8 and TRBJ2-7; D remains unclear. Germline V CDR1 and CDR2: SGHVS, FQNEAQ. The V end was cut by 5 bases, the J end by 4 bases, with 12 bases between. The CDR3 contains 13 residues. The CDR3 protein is CASSRAGTYEQYF. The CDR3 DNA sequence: TGTGCCAGCAGCCGAGCCGGCACATACGAGCAGTACTTC.

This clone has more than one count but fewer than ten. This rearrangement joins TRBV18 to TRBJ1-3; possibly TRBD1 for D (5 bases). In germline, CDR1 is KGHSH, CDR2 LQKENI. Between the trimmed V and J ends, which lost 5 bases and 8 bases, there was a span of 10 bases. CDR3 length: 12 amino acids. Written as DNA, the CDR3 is TGTGCCAGCTCATCAGGGCCGGACACCATATATTTT. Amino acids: CASSSGPDTIYF.

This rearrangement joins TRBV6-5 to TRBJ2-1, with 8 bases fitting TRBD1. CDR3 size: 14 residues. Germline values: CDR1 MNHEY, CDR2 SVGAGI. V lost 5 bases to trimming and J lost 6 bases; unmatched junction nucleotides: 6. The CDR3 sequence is CASSDRDRPNEQFF. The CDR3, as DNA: TGTGCCAGCAGTGATAGGGACAGGCCCAATGAGCAGTTCTTC.

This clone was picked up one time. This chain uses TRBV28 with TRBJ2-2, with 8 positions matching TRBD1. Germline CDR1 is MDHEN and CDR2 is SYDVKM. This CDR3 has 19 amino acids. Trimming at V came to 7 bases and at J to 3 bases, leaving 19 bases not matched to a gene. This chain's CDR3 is CASKGGQARSSPHTGELFF. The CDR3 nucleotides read TGTGCCAGCAAAGGGGGACAGGCGAGGTCGTCCCCTCACACCGGGGAGCTGTTTTTT.

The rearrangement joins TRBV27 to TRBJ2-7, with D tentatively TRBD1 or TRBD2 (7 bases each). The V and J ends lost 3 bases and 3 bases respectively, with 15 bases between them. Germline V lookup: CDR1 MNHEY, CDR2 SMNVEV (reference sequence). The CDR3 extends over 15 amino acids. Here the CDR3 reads CASSFQGGSLYEQYF. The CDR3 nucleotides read TGTGCCAGCAGTTTCCAGGGGGGGTCCCTCTACGAGCAGTACTTC.

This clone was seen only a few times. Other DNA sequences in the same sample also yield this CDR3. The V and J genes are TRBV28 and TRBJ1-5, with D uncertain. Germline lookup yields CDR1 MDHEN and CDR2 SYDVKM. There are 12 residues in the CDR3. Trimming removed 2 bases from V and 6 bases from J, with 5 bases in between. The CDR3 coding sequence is TGTGCCAGCAGTTTAACGGGTCAGCCCCAGCATTTT. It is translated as CASSLTGQPQHF. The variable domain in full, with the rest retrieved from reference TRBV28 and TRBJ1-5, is DVKVTQSSRYLVKRTGEKVFLECVQDMDHENMFWYRQDPGLGLRLIYFSYDVKMKEKGDIPEGYSVSREKKERFSLILESASTNQTSMYLCASSLTGQPQHFGDGTRLSIL.

The CDR3 loop is CASNPSRGPEQYF. The CDR3 coding sequence is TGTGCCAGCAACCCCTCCCGGGGCCCGGAGCAGTACTTC. The chain carries TRBV28 and TRBJ2-7; D is perhaps TRBD1 or TRBD2 (5 bases each). CDR1 and CDR2 from the germline V gene are MDHEN and SYDVKM. Trimming removed 7 bases from V and 7 bases from J, with 17 bases in between. The CDR3 runs 13 residues. Supplemented by reference TRBV28 and TRBJ2-7, the full variable domain reads DVKVTQSSRYLVKRTGEKVFLECVQDMDHENMFWYRQDPGLGLRLIYFSYDVKMKEKGDIPEGYSVSREKKERFSLILESASTNQTSMYLCASNPSRGPEQYFGPGTRLTVT.

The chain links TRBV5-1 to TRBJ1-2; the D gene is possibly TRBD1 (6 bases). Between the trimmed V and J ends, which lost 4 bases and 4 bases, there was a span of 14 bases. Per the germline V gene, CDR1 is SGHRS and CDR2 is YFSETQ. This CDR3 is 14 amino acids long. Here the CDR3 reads CASSGRQDRYGYTF. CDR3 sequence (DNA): TGCGCCAGCAGCGGCAGACAGGACCGCTATGGCTACACCTTC.

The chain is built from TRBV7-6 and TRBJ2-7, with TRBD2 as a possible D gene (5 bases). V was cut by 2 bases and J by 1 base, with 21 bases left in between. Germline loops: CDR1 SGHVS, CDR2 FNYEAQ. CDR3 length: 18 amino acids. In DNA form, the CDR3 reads TGTGCCAGCAGCTTAAATCCCTCACAGCGGACGACTTCCTACGAGCAGTACTTC. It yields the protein CASSLNPSQRTTSYEQYF.

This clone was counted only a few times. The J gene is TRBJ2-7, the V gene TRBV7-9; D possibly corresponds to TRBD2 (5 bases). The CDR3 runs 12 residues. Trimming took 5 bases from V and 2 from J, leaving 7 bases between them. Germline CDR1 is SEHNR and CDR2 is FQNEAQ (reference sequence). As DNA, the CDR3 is TGTGCCAGCAGCAGGACTCCCTACGAGCAGTACTTC. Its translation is CASSRTPYEQYF.

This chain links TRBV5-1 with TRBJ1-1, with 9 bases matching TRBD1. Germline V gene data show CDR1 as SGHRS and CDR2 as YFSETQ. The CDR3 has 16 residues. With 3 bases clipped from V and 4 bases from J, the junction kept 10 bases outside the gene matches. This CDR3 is CASSYLGTGTGTEAFF. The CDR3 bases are TGCGCCAGCAGCTACCTCGGGACAGGGACGGGCACTGAAGCTTTCTTT.

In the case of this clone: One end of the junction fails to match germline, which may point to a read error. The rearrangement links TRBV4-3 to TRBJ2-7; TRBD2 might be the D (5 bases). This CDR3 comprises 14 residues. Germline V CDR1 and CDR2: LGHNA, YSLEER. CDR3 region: CASSQEVREGNRDF. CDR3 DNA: TGCGCCAGCAGCCAAGAGGTTCGGGAAGGCAATAGGGACTTC.

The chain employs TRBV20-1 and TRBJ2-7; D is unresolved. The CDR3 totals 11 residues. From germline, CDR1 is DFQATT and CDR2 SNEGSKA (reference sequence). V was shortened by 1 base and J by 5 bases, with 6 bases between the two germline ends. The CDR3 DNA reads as TGCAGTGCTAGAGCTCCCCACGAGCAGTACTTC. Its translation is CSARAPHEQYF.

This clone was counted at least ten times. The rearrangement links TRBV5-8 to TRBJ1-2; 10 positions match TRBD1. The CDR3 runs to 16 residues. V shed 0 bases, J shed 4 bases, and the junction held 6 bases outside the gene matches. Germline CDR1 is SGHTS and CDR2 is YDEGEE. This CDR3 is CASSLVKTGGSYGYTF. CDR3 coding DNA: TGTGCCAGCAGCTTGGTCAAGACAGGGGGCAGCTATGGCTACACCTTC.

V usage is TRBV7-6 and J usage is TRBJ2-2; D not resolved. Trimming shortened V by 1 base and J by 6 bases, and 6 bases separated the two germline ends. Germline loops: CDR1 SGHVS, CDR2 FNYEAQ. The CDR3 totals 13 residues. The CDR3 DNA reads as TGTGCCAGCAGCTTAGTCTACTCCGGGGAGCTGTTTTTT. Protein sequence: CASSLVYSGELFF.

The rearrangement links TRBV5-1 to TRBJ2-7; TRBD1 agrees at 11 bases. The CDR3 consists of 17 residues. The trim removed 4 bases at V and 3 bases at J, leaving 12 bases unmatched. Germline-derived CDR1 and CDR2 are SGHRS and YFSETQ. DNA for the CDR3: TGCGCCAGCAGCCCGTCCCCGGCGGGACAGGGGGTCTACGAGCAGTACTTC. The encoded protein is CASSPSPAGQGVYEQYF.

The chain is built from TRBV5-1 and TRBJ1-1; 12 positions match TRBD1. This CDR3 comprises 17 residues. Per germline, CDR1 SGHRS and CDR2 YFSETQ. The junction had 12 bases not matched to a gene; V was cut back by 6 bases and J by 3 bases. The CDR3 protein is CASILQPGQGAHTEAFF. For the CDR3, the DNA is TGCGCCAGCATCCTACAACCGGGACAGGGGGCCCACACTGAAGCTTTCTTT.

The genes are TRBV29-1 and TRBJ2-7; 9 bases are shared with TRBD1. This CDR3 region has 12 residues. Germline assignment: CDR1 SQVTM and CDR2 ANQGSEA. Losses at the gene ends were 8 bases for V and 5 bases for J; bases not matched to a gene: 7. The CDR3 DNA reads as TGCAGCTCGAGGACAGGGGCGGACGAGCAGTACTTC. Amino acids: CSSRTGADEQYF.

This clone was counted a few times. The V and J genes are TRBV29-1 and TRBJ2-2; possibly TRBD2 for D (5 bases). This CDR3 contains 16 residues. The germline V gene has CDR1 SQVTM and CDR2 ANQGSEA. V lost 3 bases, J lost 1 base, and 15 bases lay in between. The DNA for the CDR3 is TGCAGCGTTGACCTAGGGTACGGGGTGAACACCGGGGAGCTGTTTTTT. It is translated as CSVDLGYGVNTGELFF.

The CDR3 sequence: CASSLGGSGDYGYTF. CDR3 DNA sequence: TGTGCCAGCAGCTTAGGGGGGTCGGGAGACTATGGCTACACCTTC. V gene TRBV7-9 combines with J gene TRBJ1-2; D is perhaps TRBD1 (5 bases). V was cut by 1 base and J by 3 bases, with 12 bases left in between. The CDR3 runs 15 residues. Germline V CDR1 and CDR2: SEHNR, FQNEAQ (reference sequence).

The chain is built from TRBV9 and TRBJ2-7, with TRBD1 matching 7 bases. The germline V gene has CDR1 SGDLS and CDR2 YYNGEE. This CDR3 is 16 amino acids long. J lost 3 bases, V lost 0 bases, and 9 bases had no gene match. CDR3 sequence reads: CASSVAGDSIVYEQYF. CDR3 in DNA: TGTGCCAGCAGCGTAGCCGGGGACAGTATCGTCTACGAGCAGTACTTC. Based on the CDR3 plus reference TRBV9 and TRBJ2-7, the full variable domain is DSGVTQTPKHLITATGQRVTLRCSPRSGDLSVYWYQQSLDQGLQFLIQYYNGEERAKGNILERFSAQQFPDLHSELNLSSLELGDSALYFCASSVAGDSIVYEQYFGPGTRLTVT.

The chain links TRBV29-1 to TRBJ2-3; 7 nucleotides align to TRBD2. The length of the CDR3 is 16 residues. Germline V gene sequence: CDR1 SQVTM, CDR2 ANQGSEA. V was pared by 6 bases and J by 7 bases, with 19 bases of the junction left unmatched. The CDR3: CSVETSGIFFGYTQYF. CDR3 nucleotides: TGCAGCGTAGAAACAAGCGGGATCTTCTTCGGGTATACGCAGTATTTT.

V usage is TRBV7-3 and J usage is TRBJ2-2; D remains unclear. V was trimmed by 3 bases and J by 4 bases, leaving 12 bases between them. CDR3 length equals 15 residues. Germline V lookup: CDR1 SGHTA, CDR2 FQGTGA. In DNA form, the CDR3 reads TGTGCCAGCAGCTTGCAGGCCCAAAGCACCGGGGAGCTGTTTTTT. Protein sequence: CASSLQAQSTGELFF. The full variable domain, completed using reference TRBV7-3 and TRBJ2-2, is GAGVSQTPSNKVTEKGKYVELRCDPISGHTALYWYRQSLGQGPEFLIYFQGTGAADDSGLPNDRFFAVRPEGSVSTLKIQRTERGDSAVYLCASSLQAQSTGELFFGEGSRLTVL.

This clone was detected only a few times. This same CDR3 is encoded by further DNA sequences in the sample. CDR3 in amino acids: CASSLAGTYSYEQYF. As DNA, the CDR3 is TGCGCCAGCAGCTTGGCCGGGACCTACTCCTACGAGCAGTACTTC. J is TRBJ2-7 and V is TRBV5-1, with D tentatively TRBD1 or TRBD2 (5 bases each). CDR1 SGHRS and CDR2 YFSETQ come from the germline V gene. The length of the CDR3 is 15 residues. The V end lost 0 bases, the J end lost 0 bases, and 10 bases lay between the germline ends.